This TCR beta chain was captured in a study of blood T cells in healthy people across ages. About the research overall: Every two T cells gave about one barcoded beta molecule via template switching.

This CDR3 contains 14 residues. Trimming left V 1 base short and J 8 bases short, with 11 bases between. From germline, CDR1 is MGHRA and CDR2 YSYEKL. The study's findings and limits: Age showed a roughly linear inverse relationship with TCR beta diversity per million T cells. More naive CD4+ cells and higher diversity were found in long-lived than in aged donors.

This clonotype has a handful of counts. No antigen is known for it. Using a J-beta primer mix together with a sample-barcoded 5' primer, a second PCR was run for about 6 to 11 cycles. Tags on each cDNA molecule came from a template-switch adaptor with 12 random nucleotides. In TCRdb, the 5' RACE reads were re-called with MiXCR into one record per CDR3 protein. The data contain 850,000 to 1,100,000 distinct CDR3 sequences, less than 45% of them singletons. What was sequenced was blood. The gene calls are TRBV4-1 and TRBJ1-4; D gene unclear. The receptor was isolated from a man aged 18 to 30 in good health. CDR3 sequence: CASSQVGLQEKLFF. CDR3 DNA: TGCGCCAGCAGCCAAGTTGGACTTCAGGAAAAACTGTTTTTT.